In its sample, the clone carrying this T cell receptor beta chain was seen once. The antigen remains unidentified. The germline CDR1 and CDR2 sequences are KGHSH and LQKENI. Trimming took off 3 bases at V and 0 bases at J, with 12 bases between the two ends. This CDR3 spans 15 amino acids. Cultured CD4+ T-cell DNA underwent Oncomine TCR Beta short-read sequencing. Genomic DNA was extracted from cultured CD4+ T cells. MiXCR was run by TCRdb on the PCR reads, yielding one entry per CDR3 protein. The profile shows more than 13,000 distinct CDR3 sequences, around 30% of them singletons. As to treatment: approximately 10-day PBMC culture with coronavirus spike peptide pools or control peptides (ViraFEST assay). The data stem from a study of vaccination and CD4 T cells after COVID-19. General study points: Spike mono-reactivity held for 304 of 307 vaccine-specific clones in convalescent patients.

The chain employs TRBV18 and TRBJ2-7; either TRBD1 or TRBD2 may fit D (5 bases each). The specimen was cultured CD4+ T cells from blood. This clonotype was obtained from a human donor with COVID-19. CDR3 nucleotides: TGTGCCAGCTCACCTCGGGACGGCAGCTCCTACGAGCAGTACTTC. Protein sequence: CASSPRDGSSYEQYF.